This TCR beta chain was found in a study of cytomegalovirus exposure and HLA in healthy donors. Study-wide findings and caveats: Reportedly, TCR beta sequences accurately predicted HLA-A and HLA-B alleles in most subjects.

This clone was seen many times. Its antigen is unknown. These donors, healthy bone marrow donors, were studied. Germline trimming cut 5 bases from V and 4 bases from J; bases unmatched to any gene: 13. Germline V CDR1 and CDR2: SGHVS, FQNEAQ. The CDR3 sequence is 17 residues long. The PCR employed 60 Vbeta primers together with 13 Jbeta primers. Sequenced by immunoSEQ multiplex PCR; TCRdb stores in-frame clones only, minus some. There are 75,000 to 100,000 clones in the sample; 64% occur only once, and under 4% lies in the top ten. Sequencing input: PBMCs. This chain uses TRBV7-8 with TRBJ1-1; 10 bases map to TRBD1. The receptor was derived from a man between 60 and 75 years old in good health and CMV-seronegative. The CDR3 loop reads CASSTPGTGVLGTEAFF. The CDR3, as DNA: TGTGCCAGCAGCACACCCGGGACAGGGGTACTTGGCACTGAAGCTTTCTTT.